Following are 28 T cell receptor beta chains from one sample sequenced in a study of blood T cell repertoires in COVID-19. Some clones are missing from TCRdb's copy, which holds only in-frame ones; the method was immunoSEQ multiplex PCR. The table has around 250,000 clones, approximately 84% seen once; the top ten hold about 15%. The sample taken for sequencing was PBMCs or T cells enriched from blood (not recorded which). Every receptor here comes from a man between 40 and 49 years old who had recovered from COVID-19.

The chain couples TRBV6-5 to TRBJ2-7, with D possibly being TRBD2 (6 bases). CDR1 is MNHEY, CDR2 SVGAGI, per germline. The CDR3 totals 12 residues. Deletions cut 8 bases from V and 5 bases from J, with 13 bases between. The CDR3 DNA sequence: TGTGCCAGCCAGATGGGGGGTCACGAGCAGTACTTC. Translation: CASQMGGHEQYF.

This sequence joins TRBV5-1 and TRBJ2-5; a weak D match, TRBD2 (6 bases). V lost 0 bases, J lost 7 bases, and 10 bases lay in between. This CDR3 region has 13 residues. Germline-derived CDR1 and CDR2 are SGHRS and YFSETQ. DNA of the CDR3: TGCGCCAGCAGCTTGGAATCGGGAGCGACCCAGTACTTC. This codes for CASSLESGATQYF.

The chain joins TRBV3-1 (or the pseudogene TRBV3-2) to TRBJ1-1; D is perhaps TRBD1 (6 bases). Germline assignment: CDR1 LGHDT and CDR2 YNNKEL (reference sequence). The CDR3 spans 16 residues. Trimming pared 0 bases from V and 0 bases from J, leaving 11 bases between. CDR3 nucleotides: TGTGCCAGCAGCCAAGAGCGACAGGAGATGAACACTGAAGCTTTCTTT. Its protein is CASSQERQEMNTEAFF.

The CDR3 protein is CASSILTGALGNTIYF. The DNA of the CDR3 is TGTGCCAGTAGTATCCTGACAGGGGCGCTTGGAAACACCATATATTTT. The genes are TRBV19 and TRBJ1-3; TRBD1 matches 8 bases. Trimming at V came to 3 bases and at J to 3 bases, leaving 7 bases not matched to a gene. Germline V gene sequence: CDR1 LNHDA, CDR2 SQIVND (reference sequence). The CDR3 totals 16 residues.

The chain is built from TRBV5-1 and TRBJ2-3; possibly TRBD2 for D (6 bases). CDR1 is SGHRS, CDR2 YFSETQ, per germline. The CDR3 is 14 amino acids. Trimming pared 7 bases from V and 3 bases from J, leaving 15 bases between. This chain's CDR3 is CASRETAGTDTQYF. The CDR3 bases are TGCGCCAGCCGGGAGACTGCCGGGACAGATACGCAGTATTTT.

This chain links TRBV5-4 with TRBJ2-1; TRBD2 agrees at 11 bases. V dropped 0 bases and J dropped 10; count of bases not matched to a gene: 6. CDR3 size: 15 residues. Germline lookup yields CDR1 SGHNT and CDR2 YYREEE (reference sequence). CDR3 bases: TGTGCCAGCAGCTTGGGATTAGCGGGAGGGTACGAGCAGTTCTTC. This encodes CASSLGLAGGYEQFF.

V gene TRBV7-3 combines with J gene TRBJ2-2; TRBD1 aligns across 7 bases. Germline V gene data show CDR1 as SGHTA and CDR2 as FQGTGA. This CDR3 contains 14 residues. V trimming: 5 bases; J trimming: 1 base; junction bases outside the gene matches: 1. The CDR3 here is CASSRQGNTGELFF. As DNA, the CDR3 is TGTGCCAGCAGCCGACAGGGGAACACCGGGGAGCTGTTTTTT.

The J gene is TRBJ1-1, the V gene TRBV6-6; 8 bases fit TRBD1. Germline V gives CDR1 MNHNY, CDR2 SVGAGI (reference sequence). This CDR3 region has 14 residues. Trimming at V came to 5 bases and at J to 5 bases, leaving 7 bases not matched to a gene. The CDR3 loop is CASSPDRGRTEAFF. DNA for the CDR3: TGTGCCAGCAGTCCCGACAGGGGCCGGACTGAAGCTTTCTTT.

The gene calls are TRBV21-1 and TRBJ1-5. TRBV21-1 is termed a pseudogene. The CDR3 length is 12 residues. CDR3 residues: CASSNENQPQHF. CDR3 DNA sequence: TGTGCCAGCAGCAATGAGAATCAGCCCCAGCATTTT.

The gene calls are TRBV6-5 and TRBJ1-1; a possible D gene is TRBD1 (6 bases). This CDR3 has 15 residues. Germline lookup yields CDR1 MNHEY and CDR2 SVGAGI. Trimming shortened V by 6 bases and J by 0 bases, and 14 bases separated the two germline ends. CDR3 region: CASRSRDILNTEAFF. CDR3 coding DNA: TGTGCCAGCAGGAGCCGGGACATCTTGAACACTGAAGCTTTCTTT.

This clone has more than one count but fewer than ten. The chain combines TRBV19 with TRBJ2-7; D is possibly TRBD2 (5 bases). The CDR3 spans 15 residues. The germline CDR1 and CDR2 sequences are LNHDA and SQIVND (reference sequence). The V end lost 5 bases, the J end lost 0 bases, and 14 bases lay between the germline ends. The CDR3 loop is CASSASLVPSYEQYF. CDR3 in DNA: TGTGCCAGTAGTGCCTCACTAGTGCCCTCCTACGAGCAGTACTTC.

The chain joins TRBV18 to TRBJ2-7; 12 nucleotides match TRBD2. Germline CDR1 is KGHSH and CDR2 is LQKENI. This CDR3 is built from 15 residues. J lost 3 bases, V lost 5 bases, and 5 bases had no gene match. The CDR3 protein is CASSSGLAGLYEQYF. The CDR3 nucleotides are TGTGCCAGCTCAAGCGGACTAGCGGGGCTCTACGAGCAGTACTTC.

The chain carries TRBV5-1 and TRBJ1-6; TRBD1 agrees at 9 bases. This CDR3 has 17 residues. V trimming: 5 bases; J trimming: 8 bases; junction bases outside the gene matches: 14. Germline V gene data show CDR1 as SGHRS and CDR2 as YFSETQ. CDR3 nucleotide sequence: TGCGCCAGCAGTCTGTGGACAGGGGCTAAAGTGGATTCACCCCTCCACTTT. Translated, it gives CASSLWTGAKVDSPLHF.

The J gene is TRBJ1-6, the V gene TRBV7-2, with 7 bases aligning to TRBD1. CDR3 length: 17 amino acids. In germline, CDR1 is SGHTA, CDR2 FQGNSA. J gave up 10 bases and V 5 bases, and 17 bases lay outside the gene matches. CDR3 coding DNA: TGTGCCAGCAGCCTACGGACAGGTTGGTCGCTCTACTCACCCCTCCACTTT. Its translation is CASSLRTGWSLYSPLHF.

The J gene is TRBJ1-2, the V gene TRBV6-2 or TRBV6-3; D call uncertain. Looked up from germline, CDR1 is MNHEY and CDR2 is SVGEGT. This CDR3 has 14 residues. Trimming removed 2 bases at V and 8 bases at J, with 15 bases between. DNA of the CDR3: TGTGCCAGCAGTTACGGAGCAAGCCCGGAGGGCTACACCTTC. Its protein is CASSYGASPEGYTF.

This chain uses TRBV24-1 with TRBJ2-1; tentatively, D is TRBD2 (5 bases). Germline loops: CDR1 KGHDR, CDR2 SFDVKD. The CDR3 length is 13 residues. The V end lost 7 bases, the J end lost 6 bases, and 12 bases lay between the germline ends. The CDR3 nucleotides are TGTGCCACCAGGGGAACTAGGGTCAATGAGCAGTTCTTC. This gives the protein CATRGTRVNEQFF.

In this sample, this clone turned up a few times. V gene TRBV5-1 combines with J gene TRBJ1-6, with 7 nucleotides matching TRBD1. CDR3 length: 16 amino acids. Germline loops: CDR1 SGHRS, CDR2 YFSETQ. J lost 2 bases, V lost 2 bases, and 4 bases had no gene match. The CDR3 DNA sequence: TGCGCCAGCAGCTTTAGACAGGGAGCCTATAATTCACCCCTCCACTTT. This sequence encodes CASSFRQGAYNSPLHF.

This clone has only one observation. The rearrangement joins TRBV4-1 to TRBJ2-1; 7 bases are a match to TRBD1. V was pared by 2 bases and J by 5 bases, with 6 bases of the junction left unmatched. CDR1 is MGHRA and CDR2 is YSYEKL in the germline V gene. The CDR3 loop spans 15 amino acids. CDR3 region: CASSQPLQGNNEQFF. The DNA for the CDR3 is TGCGCCAGCAGCCAACCCCTACAGGGGAACAATGAGCAGTTCTTC.

The genes are TRBV5-6 and TRBJ1-2; no clear D. Trimming took off 0 bases at V and 4 bases at J, with 13 bases between the two ends. The germline CDR1 and CDR2 sequences are SGHDT and YYEEEE. This CDR3 region has 15 residues. CDR3 sequence: CASSLGGSYPYGYTF. The CDR3 DNA is TGTGCCAGCAGCTTGGGCGGCTCTTATCCCTATGGCTACACCTTC.

The chain combines TRBV5-6 with TRBJ1-6; TRBD1 matches at 7 bases. The CDR3 has 11 residues. J was trimmed by 15 bases and V by 4 bases; bases with no gene match: 4. In germline, CDR1 is SGHDT, CDR2 YYEEEE. Here the CDR3 DNA reads TGTGCCAGCAGCGCAGGACAGGACCTCCACTTT. Translated, it gives CASSAGQDLHF.

The rearrangement links TRBV3-1 (or the pseudogene TRBV3-2) to TRBJ1-2, with 7 bases that match TRBD1. Trimming cost V 2 bases and J 1 base; bases outside gene matches: 4. The CDR3 has 15 residues. Germline V gene sequence: CDR1 LGHDT, CDR2 YNNKEL (reference sequence). CDR3 residues: CASSQRGLLNYGYTF. The DNA for the CDR3 is TGTGCCAGCAGCCAAAGGGGGCTCCTTAACTATGGCTACACCTTC.

The gene calls are TRBV24-1 and TRBJ2-7, with unresolved D. The V end was cut by 12 bases, the J end by 6 bases, with 8 bases between. The CDR3 loop spans 9 amino acids. Looked up from germline, CDR1 is KGHDR and CDR2 is SFDVKD. The CDR3 protein is CAFVSEQYF. The CDR3 nucleotides read TGTGCCTTCGTCTCCGAGCAGTACTTC.

The genes are TRBV24-1 and TRBJ2-3; 7 nucleotides line up with TRBD2. V trimming: 2 bases; J trimming: 6 bases; junction bases outside the gene matches: 7. In germline, CDR1 is KGHDR, CDR2 SFDVKD. The CDR3 is 15 amino acids. The CDR3 DNA sequence: TGTGCCACCAGTGATTCTAGACTAGCTCGGGATACGCAGTATTTT. Translating it yields CATSDSRLARDTQYF.

V and J are TRBV2 and TRBJ1-4, with 11 bases aligning to TRBD1. The CDR3 loop spans 15 amino acids. The germline V gene encodes CDR1 SNHLY and CDR2 FYNNEI. V shed 6 bases, J shed 3 bases, and the junction held 3 bases outside the gene matches. CDR3 nucleotides: TGTGCCAGCAGGGACAGGGGGCCAGCTAATGAAAAACTGTTTTTT. Its translation is CASRDRGPANEKLFF.

The chain has TRBV2 and TRBJ1-2; possible D gene TRBD1, 6 bases. V was clipped by 4 bases and J by 8 bases, with 14 bases between them. Per the germline V gene, CDR1 is SNHLY and CDR2 is FYNNEI. This CDR3 has 13 residues. CDR3 region: CASSGSNRVGYTF. In DNA, the CDR3 is TGTGCCAGCAGTGGATCAAACAGGGTCGGCTACACCTTC.

The chain is built from TRBV7-9 and TRBJ2-3; tentative D call: TRBD2 (5 bases). The V and J ends lost 4 bases and 0 bases respectively, with 14 bases between them. The CDR3 is 16 residues long. Germline V CDR1 and CDR2: SEHNR, FQNEAQ (reference sequence). The CDR3 nucleotides are TGTGCCAGCAGCTCAGGACTCATAACTAGCACAGATACGCAGTATTTT. Protein product: CASSSGLITSTDTQYF.

Comments on this clone: The same CDR3 arises from other DNA sequences in this sample as well. This rearrangement joins TRBV4-1 to TRBJ1-2, with 9 bases fitting TRBD1. J lost 3 bases, V lost 4 bases, and 6 bases had no gene match. Germline lookup yields CDR1 MGHRA and CDR2 YSYEKL. The CDR3 has 15 residues. The DNA of the CDR3 is TGCGCCAGCAGCCGACTGGACAGGGGAGACTATGGCTACACCTTC. This codes for CASSRLDRGDYGYTF.

The gene calls are TRBV3-1 (or the pseudogene TRBV3-2) and TRBJ2-7, with D maybe TRBD2 (6 bases). The CDR3 has 14 amino acids. Trimming pared 7 bases from V and 2 bases from J, leaving 15 bases between. Germline CDR1 LGHDT, CDR2 YNNKEL (reference sequence). In DNA form, the CDR3 reads TGTGCCAGCACCCTGGGGGGTAGTGCCTACGAGCAGTACTTC. Encoded protein: CASTLGGSAYEQYF.